This T cell receptor (beta chain) is drawn from a study of neurological immune-mediated disorders. The cDNA came from 5'RACE, which used 10-nucleotide random UMIs. TCRdb independently ran MiXCR on the 5' RACE reads; one entry per CDR3 protein. The sample contains over 65,000 distinct CDR3 sequences, roughly 9% of which appear only once. Germline V gene lookup returns CDR1 SGHTA and CDR2 FQGTGA. V was clipped by 3 bases and J by 2 bases; unmatched bases: 7. The CDR3 covers 16 residues. This clonotype was seen ten or more times. V and J are TRBV7-3 and TRBJ2-1; 7 bases line up with TRBD2. The sequence was collected from a man aged 50 to 60 in good health. Sequences were obtained from PBMCs. Here the CDR3 reads CASSFQSGGTYNEQFF. The DNA for the CDR3 is TGTGCCAGCAGCTTTCAGTCGGGAGGAACCTACAATGAGCAGTTCTTC.